The 7 T cell receptor beta chains below all came from one sample that was sequenced in a study of T cell repertoires in urothelial bladder cancer (dated by TCRdb to about 2019). Library generation was performed with the immunoSEQ multiplex PCR assay. TCRdb re-hosts the immuneACCESS table, in-frame sequences only. Its copies lack some clones; in the studies checked, an unresolved V gene accounts for under half of them, and the cause for the rest is not known. The sample table contains 5,000 to 7,500 clones; only one count was recorded for 65% to 75% of them. Approximately 12% of the sample is taken by the ten largest. Source material: tumor-infiltrating cells from bladder cancer. Receptors were obtained from a human donor with urothelial carcinoma.

The rearrangement joins TRBV6-1 to TRBJ1-6; D is unclear. This CDR3 comprises 12 residues. Germline V lookup: CDR1 MNHNS, CDR2 SASEGT. V lost 3 bases to trimming and J lost 7 bases, with 4 bases between them. In nucleotides, the CDR3 is TGTGCCAGCAGTGATCTGAATTCACCCCTCCACTTT. Translation gives CASSDLNSPLHF.

The V and J genes are TRBV7-4 and TRBJ2-5, with D hard to call. This CDR3 region has 13 residues. Trimming left V 1 base short and J 4 bases short, with 7 bases between. CDR1 and CDR2 from the germline V gene are SGHVT and SQSDAQ. CDR3 region: CASSLGVRETQYF. CDR3 sequence (DNA): TGTGCCAGCAGCTTAGGGGTGCGAGAGACCCAGTACTTC.

The gene calls are TRBV27 and TRBJ2-7; 8 nucleotides line up with TRBD1. The CDR3 covers 14 residues. CDR1 is MNHEY and CDR2 is SMNVEV in the germline V gene (reference sequence). V was pared by 5 bases and J by 1 base, with 4 bases of the junction left unmatched. CDR3 nucleotides: TGTGCCAGCAGTCTACAGGGGGGATCCTACGAGCAGTACTTC. Translating gives CASSLQGGSYEQYF.

V is TRBV29-1 and J is TRBJ2-7; 9 bases agree with TRBD1. The CDR3 is made up of 13 amino acids. J gave up 4 bases and V 7 bases, and 8 bases lay outside the gene matches. Germline values: CDR1 SQVTM, CDR2 ANQGSEA. In DNA form, the CDR3 reads TGCAGCGCCGGACAGGGGATCTTATACGAGCAGTACTTC. Translation: CSAGQGILYEQYF.

The chain recombines TRBV6-5 with TRBJ2-7, with unresolved D. The CDR3 loop spans 11 amino acids. The germline CDR1 and CDR2 sequences are MNHEY and SVGAGI. The V and J ends lost 6 bases and 4 bases respectively, with 7 bases between them. The CDR3 reads CASRVMYEQYF. The CDR3 DNA sequence: TGTGCCAGCAGGGTCATGTACGAGCAGTACTTC.

The V and J genes are TRBV2 and TRBJ1-4; no reliable D call. This CDR3 is 12 amino acids long. Germline CDR1 SNHLY, CDR2 FYNNEI. Trimming stripped 11 bases from V and 7 bases from J, with 14 bases between. CDR3 loop: CAAQRALEKLFF. The CDR3 nucleotides read TGTGCCGCACAAAGGGCGCTTGAAAAACTGTTTTTT.

The chain uses TRBV7-9 and TRBJ1-1, with unresolved D. V lost 2 bases, J lost 11 bases, and 15 bases lay in between. The CDR3 loop spans 13 amino acids. Germline CDR1 is SEHNR and CDR2 is FQNEAQ (reference sequence). CDR3 amino acids: CASSLNSGSRAFF. DNA for the CDR3: TGTGCCAGCAGCTTAAATTCGGGGTCTCGCGCTTTCTTT.